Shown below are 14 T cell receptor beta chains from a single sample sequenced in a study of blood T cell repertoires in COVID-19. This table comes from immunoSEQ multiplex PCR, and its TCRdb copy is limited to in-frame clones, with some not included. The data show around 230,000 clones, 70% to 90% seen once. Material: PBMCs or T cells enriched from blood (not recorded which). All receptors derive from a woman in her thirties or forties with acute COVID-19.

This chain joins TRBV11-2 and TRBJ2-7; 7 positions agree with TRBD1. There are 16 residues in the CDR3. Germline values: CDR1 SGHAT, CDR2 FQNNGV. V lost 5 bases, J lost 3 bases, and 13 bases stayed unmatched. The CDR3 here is CASSPLARQGIYEQYF. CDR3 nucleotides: TGTGCCAGCAGCCCCCTCGCGAGACAGGGAATCTACGAGCAGTACTTC.

Here the CDR3 DNA reads TGTGCCAGCAGACAAAGCGGGAGCGGGTACAATGAGCAGTTCTTC. Amino acids: CASRQSGSGYNEQFF. The chain recombines TRBV6-5 with TRBJ2-1; 8 bases fit TRBD2. The germline V gene has CDR1 MNHEY and CDR2 SVGAGI. V gave up 6 bases and J gave up 4 bases; unmatched junction bases: 8. CDR3 length equals 15 residues.

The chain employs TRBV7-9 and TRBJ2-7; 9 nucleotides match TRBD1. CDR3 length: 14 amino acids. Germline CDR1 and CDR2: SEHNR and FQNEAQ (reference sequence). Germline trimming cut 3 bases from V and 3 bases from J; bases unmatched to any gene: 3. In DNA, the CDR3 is TGTGCCAGCAGCTTTGTGGACAGGGGCTACGAGCAGTACTTC. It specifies CASSFVDRGYEQYF.

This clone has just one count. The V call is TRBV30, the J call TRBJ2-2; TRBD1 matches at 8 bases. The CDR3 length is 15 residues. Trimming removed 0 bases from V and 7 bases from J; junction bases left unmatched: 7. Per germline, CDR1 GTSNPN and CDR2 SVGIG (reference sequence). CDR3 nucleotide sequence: TGTGCCTGGAGTGTACTGACAGGGGCAGGCGGGGAGCTGTTTTTT. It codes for CAWSVLTGAGGELFF.

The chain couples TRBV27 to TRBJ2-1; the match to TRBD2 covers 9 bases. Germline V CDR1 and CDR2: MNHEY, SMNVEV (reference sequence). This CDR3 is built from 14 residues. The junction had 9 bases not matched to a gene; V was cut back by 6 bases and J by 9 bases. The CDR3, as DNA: TGTGCCAGCAGAACAGCGGGAGGACGGGTTGAGCAGTTCTTC. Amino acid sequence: CASRTAGGRVEQFF.

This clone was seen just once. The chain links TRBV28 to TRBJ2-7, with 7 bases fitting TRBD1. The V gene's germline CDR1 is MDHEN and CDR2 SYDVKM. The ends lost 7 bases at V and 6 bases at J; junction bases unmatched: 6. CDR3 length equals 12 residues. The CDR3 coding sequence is TGTGCCAGCACCCGGACAGGAAGCGAGCAGTACTTC. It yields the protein CASTRTGSEQYF.

This CDR3 is CASSLTGWKHEQYF. DNA of the CDR3: TGTGCCAGCAGCTTGACAGGGTGGAAGCACGAGCAGTACTTC. The rearrangement links TRBV5-6 to TRBJ2-7; D is possibly TRBD1 (6 bases). The CDR3 has 14 residues. Trimming took 1 base from V and 5 from J, leaving 13 bases between them. Per germline, CDR1 SGHDT and CDR2 YYEEEE.

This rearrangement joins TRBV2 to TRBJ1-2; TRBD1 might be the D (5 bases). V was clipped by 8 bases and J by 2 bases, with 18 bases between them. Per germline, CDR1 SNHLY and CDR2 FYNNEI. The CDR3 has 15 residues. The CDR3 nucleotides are TGTGCCAGCGAAAGGTTTAGGAGGGGCAACTATGGCTACACCTTC. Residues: CASERFRRGNYGYTF.

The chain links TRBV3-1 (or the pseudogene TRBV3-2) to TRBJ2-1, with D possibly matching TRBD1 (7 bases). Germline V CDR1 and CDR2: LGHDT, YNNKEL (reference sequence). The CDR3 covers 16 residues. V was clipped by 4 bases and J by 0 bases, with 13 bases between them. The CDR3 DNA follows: TGTGCCAGCAGCCCGGGGGACAGTAGCTCCTACAATGAGCAGTTCTTC. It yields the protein CASSPGDSSSYNEQFF.

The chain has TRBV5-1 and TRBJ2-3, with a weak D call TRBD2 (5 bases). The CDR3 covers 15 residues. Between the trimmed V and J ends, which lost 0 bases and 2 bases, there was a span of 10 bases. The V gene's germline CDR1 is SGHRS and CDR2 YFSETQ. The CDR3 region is CASSLGRTYTDTQYF. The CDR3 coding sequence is TGCGCCAGCAGCTTGGGAAGGACTTACACAGATACGCAGTATTTT.

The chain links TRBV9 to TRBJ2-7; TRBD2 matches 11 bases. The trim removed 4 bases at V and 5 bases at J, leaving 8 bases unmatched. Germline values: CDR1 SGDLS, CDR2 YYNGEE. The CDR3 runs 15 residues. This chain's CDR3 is CASSPSSGRNNEQYF. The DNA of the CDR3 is TGTGCCAGCAGCCCATCTAGCGGGAGGAATAACGAGCAGTACTTC.

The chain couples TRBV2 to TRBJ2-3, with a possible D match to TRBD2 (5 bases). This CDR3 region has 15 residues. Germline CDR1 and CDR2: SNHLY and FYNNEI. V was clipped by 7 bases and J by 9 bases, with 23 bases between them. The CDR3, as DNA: TGTGCCAGCACCCCGGATTTAGGCCGGGGAAACACGCAGTATTTT. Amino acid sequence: CASTPDLGRGNTQYF.

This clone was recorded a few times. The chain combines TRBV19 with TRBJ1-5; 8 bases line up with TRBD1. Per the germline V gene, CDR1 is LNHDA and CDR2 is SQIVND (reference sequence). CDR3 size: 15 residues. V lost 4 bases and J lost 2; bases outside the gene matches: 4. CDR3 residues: CASSTRGPGNQPQHF. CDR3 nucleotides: TGTGCCAGTAGTACCAGGGGGCCGGGCAATCAGCCCCAGCATTTT.

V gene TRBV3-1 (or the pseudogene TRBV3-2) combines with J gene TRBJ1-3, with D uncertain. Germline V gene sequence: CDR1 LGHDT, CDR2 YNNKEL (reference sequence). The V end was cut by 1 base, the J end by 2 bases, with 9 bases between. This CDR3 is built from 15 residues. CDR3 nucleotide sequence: TGTGCCAGCAGCCAAGGATCCGGGGCTGGAAACACCATATATTTT. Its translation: CASSQGSGAGNTIYF.